There are many counts of the clone carrying this T cell receptor (beta chain). The data were obtained in a study of CD8+CD57+ T cells in acquired aplastic anemia. Genomic DNA templated the TCR beta VDJ and CDR3 profiling. One entry per CDR3 protein, called by TCRdb with MiXCR from the reads. The table has 200,000 to 250,000 distinct CDR3 sequences, almost 50% seen once; the top ten hold approximately 20%. Sequencing involved patients with CD8+CD57+ cell expansion previously shown by flow cytometry. Germline loops: CDR1 DFQATT, CDR2 SNEGSKA (reference sequence). The CDR3 contains 15 residues. J lost 7 bases, V lost 1 base, and 9 bases had no gene match.

This TCR came from a human donor with aplastic anemia. Sequences were obtained from sorted CD4+, CD8+, or CD8+CD57+ T cells (not recorded which) from PBMCs. The chain has TRBV20-1 and TRBJ1-5; TRBD1 aligns across 8 bases. The CDR3 is CSARVPGQGLQPQHF. For the CDR3, the DNA is TGCAGTGCTAGAGTTCCCGGACAGGGTTTACAGCCCCAGCATTTT.